One and the same sample provided the 26 T cell receptor beta chains below, sequenced in a study of shared clonotypes between healthy human individuals. Generated by immunoSEQ multiplex PCR, the TCRdb table keeps only in-frame clones and is missing some. The table shows roughly 2.4 million clones, with approximately 94% occurring only once. The specimen was naive CD4+ T cells sorted from blood. The subset denotes: CD45RA+ positively selected. The receptor source for this set is a man between 18 and 29 years old in good health.

The chain couples TRBV29-1 to TRBJ1-3; perhaps TRBD1 as D (6 bases). Between the trimmed V and J ends, which lost 5 bases and 2 bases, there was a span of 13 bases. CDR3 length equals 14 residues. In germline, CDR1 is SQVTM, CDR2 ANQGSEA. The CDR3 region has the DNA TGCAGCGTTTTACCTACAGGGACTGGAAACACCATATATTTT. It specifies CSVLPTGTGNTIYF.

The genes are TRBV11-2 and TRBJ1-1, with unresolved D. The length of the CDR3 is 14 residues. V gave up 5 bases and J gave up 2 bases, with 12 bases separating them. CDR1 and CDR2 (germline): SGHAT, FQNNGV. CDR3 sequence: CASSRLDTNTEAFF. In DNA form, the CDR3 reads TGTGCCAGCAGCCGCCTAGACACAAACACTGAAGCTTTCTTT. The full variable domain, its missing parts supplied by reference TRBV11-2 and TRBJ1-1, is EAGVAQSPRYKIIEKRQSVAFWCNPISGHATLYWYQQILGQGPKLLIQFQNNGVVDDSQLPKDRFSAERLKGVDSTLKIQPAKLEDSAVYLCASSRLDTNTEAFFGQGTRLTVV.

This sequence joins TRBV10-3 and TRBJ1-1, with 11 bases identical to TRBD1. In germline, CDR1 is ENHRY, CDR2 SYGVKD. Trimming cost V 7 bases and J 3 bases; bases outside gene matches: 1. This CDR3 spans 13 amino acids. The CDR3 coding sequence is TGTGCCATCAAGGGACAGGGGGACACTGAAGCTTTCTTT. It codes for CAIKGQGDTEAFF.

This chain uses TRBV18 with TRBJ1-2; 11 nucleotides match TRBD1. CDR1 is KGHSH and CDR2 is LQKENI in the germline V gene. Losses at the gene ends were 1 base for V and 1 base for J; bases not matched to a gene: 14. The CDR3 length is 20 residues. The CDR3 nucleotides read TGTGCCAGCTCACCACGGCCCGTAGGGACAGGGGGAAGAATTAACTATGGCTACACCTTC. Its protein product is CASSPRPVGTGGRINYGYTF.

The rearrangement uses TRBV29-1 and TRBJ2-2; D might be TRBD2 (5 bases). CDR3 length: 12 residues. Germline V gene lookup returns CDR1 SQVTM and CDR2 ANQGSEA. Trimming stripped 6 bases from V and 5 bases from J, with 10 bases between. DNA of the CDR3: TGCAGCGTGAGGAGAGGGACCGGGGAGCTGTTTTTT. Translated, it gives CSVRRGTGELFF.

The chain recombines TRBV11-1 with TRBJ1-2; the D is unclear. V was cut by 5 bases and J by 5 bases, with 18 bases left in between. The CDR3 runs 15 residues. Germline values: CDR1 SGHAT, CDR2 FQDESV (reference sequence). The CDR3 DNA reads TGTGCCAGCAGCCGCCAGGTCGGATCGACTTATGGCTACACCTTC. Its protein is CASSRQVGSTYGYTF.

The chain employs TRBV28 and TRBJ1-2; possible D gene TRBD1, 5 bases. CDR1 MDHEN and CDR2 SYDVKM come from the germline V gene. The ends were cut back, 3 bases at V and 4 bases at J, with 12 bases in the middle. This CDR3 is built from 14 residues. The DNA for the CDR3 is TGTGCCAGCAGTTTTAGGGGAGGTGGCTATGGCTACACCTTC. Protein product: CASSFRGGGYGYTF.

V usage is TRBV2 and J usage is TRBJ1-6, with a possible D match to TRBD1 (6 bases). V was trimmed by 7 bases and J by 8 bases, leaving 15 bases between them. This CDR3 region has 14 residues. Germline V lookup: CDR1 SNHLY, CDR2 FYNNEI. CDR3 residues: CASIGLRGYSPLHF. CDR3 bases: TGTGCCAGCATTGGTCTTAGGGGGTATTCACCCCTCCACTTT.

The rearrangement links TRBV7-9 to TRBJ2-2; TRBD1 aligns across 9 bases. The CDR3 contains 15 residues. J gave up 4 bases and V 7 bases, and 7 bases lay outside the gene matches. Per the germline V gene, CDR1 is SEHNR and CDR2 is FQNEAQ (reference sequence). The CDR3 protein is CASIWGTGSTGELFF. For the CDR3, the DNA is TGTGCCAGCATCTGGGGGACAGGGAGCACCGGGGAGCTGTTTTTT.

About this clone itself: Other DNA sequences in the same sample also yield this CDR3. V gene TRBV29-1 combines with J gene TRBJ1-1; 9 bases line up with TRBD1. This CDR3 is built from 13 residues. Trimming took 6 bases from V and 2 from J; bases not matched to a gene: 4. Germline loops: CDR1 SQVTM, CDR2 ANQGSEA. The CDR3 loop reads CSVGQGPNTEAFF. In DNA, the CDR3 is TGCAGCGTCGGACAGGGGCCCAACACTGAAGCTTTCTTT.

The rearrangement joins TRBV9 to TRBJ2-1; 7 nucleotides match TRBD1. Germline trimming cut 2 bases from V and 9 bases from J; bases unmatched to any gene: 8. Germline V gene lookup returns CDR1 SGDLS and CDR2 YYNGEE. This CDR3 has 14 amino acids. The CDR3 region has the DNA TGTGCCAGCAGCGTGACAGGGACGCCTAGTGAGCAGTTCTTC. It encodes CASSVTGTPSEQFF.

This sequence joins TRBV4-3 and TRBJ1-1; D might be TRBD1 (5 bases). V was clipped by 0 bases and J by 5 bases, with 10 bases between them. The CDR3 is 14 residues long. From germline, CDR1 is LGHNA and CDR2 YSLEER. The CDR3 DNA reads as TGCGCCAGCAGCCAAGACCGACAGTTAACTGAAGCTTTCTTT. This codes for CASSQDRQLTEAFF.

This chain connects TRBV5-6 to TRBJ2-2, with no clear D. The CDR3 contains 13 residues. CDR1 is SGHDT and CDR2 is YYEEEE in the germline V gene. V lost 1 base and J lost 7, with 8 bases in between. The CDR3 here is CASSLSSRGELFF. CDR3 sequence (DNA): TGTGCCAGCAGCTTGTCGAGTCGCGGGGAGCTGTTTTTT.

V usage is TRBV7-9 and J usage is TRBJ1-5; a weak D match, TRBD1 (5 bases). Looked up from germline, CDR1 is SEHNR and CDR2 is FQNEAQ (reference sequence). The CDR3 runs to 16 residues. The V gene lost 1 base and the J gene lost 0 bases, with 10 bases spanning the gap. CDR3 sequence reads: CASSLGGRASNQPQHF. CDR3 nucleotides: TGTGCCAGCAGCTTAGGGGGACGGGCTAGCAATCAGCCCCAGCATTTT.

V is TRBV6-5 and J is TRBJ2-3, with D perhaps matching TRBD1 (5 bases). The germline CDR1 and CDR2 sequences are MNHEY and SVGAGI. This CDR3 is built from 14 residues. With 5 bases removed from V and 2 bases from J, the gap between germline ends came to 11 bases. The CDR3 reads CASSPLGATDTQYF. The CDR3, as DNA: TGTGCCAGCAGTCCCCTAGGGGCCACAGATACGCAGTATTTT.

This chain's CDR3 is CASTETSGIYNEQFF. The CDR3 DNA reads as TGTGCCAGCACCGAGACTAGCGGGATCTACAATGAGCAGTTCTTC. The chain is built from TRBV25-1 and TRBJ2-1; TRBD2 matches at 11 bases. CDR3 length equals 15 residues. The ends lost 7 bases at V and 3 bases at J; junction bases unmatched: 5. Germline V gene sequence: CDR1 MGHDK, CDR2 SYGVNS.

The chain uses TRBV2 and TRBJ1-1; possibly TRBD1 for D (5 bases). Germline V CDR1 and CDR2: SNHLY, FYNNEI. V lost 3 bases, J lost 0 bases, and 17 bases lay in between. This CDR3 is built from 17 residues. The CDR3 here is CASSDPRDLTLNTEAFF. CDR3 DNA: TGTGCCAGCAGTGACCCCCGGGACCTCACGTTGAACACTGAAGCTTTCTTT.

The rearrangement joins TRBV28 to TRBJ1-2; no firm D call. This CDR3 spans 16 amino acids. Trimming took 3 bases from V and 4 from J, leaving 18 bases between them. Germline V gene data show CDR1 as MDHEN and CDR2 as SYDVKM. The CDR3 protein is CASSLGGPPGSYGYTF. The CDR3 DNA is TGTGCCAGCAGTTTGGGTGGGCCCCCCGGTAGCTATGGCTACACCTTC.

This chain joins TRBV6-5 and TRBJ1-6, with unresolved D. The germline CDR1 and CDR2 sequences are MNHEY and SVGAGI. The CDR3 is made up of 14 amino acids. Trimming removed 5 bases from V and 10 bases from J, with 15 bases in between. CDR3 sequence reads: CASSPLGARSPLHF. CDR3 bases: TGTGCCAGCAGTCCCCTGGGAGCGCGGTCACCCCTCCACTTT.

V is TRBV5-4 and J is TRBJ1-4; D gene unclear. Trimming took off 1 base at V and 7 bases at J, with 14 bases between the two ends. The CDR3 loop spans 15 amino acids. CDR1 is SGHNT, CDR2 YYREEE, per germline (reference sequence). CDR3 residues: CASSLPGTHSEKLFF. The DNA of the CDR3 is TGTGCCAGCAGCTTGCCGGGAACCCATAGTGAAAAACTGTTTTTT.

The chain recombines TRBV28 with TRBJ2-3; D remains unclear. There are 15 residues in the CDR3. The ends were cut back, 3 bases at V and 3 bases at J, with 13 bases in the middle. CDR1 and CDR2 (germline): MDHEN, SYDVKM. CDR3 DNA: TGTGCCAGCAGTTTCGCGGCCTTGGGTACAGATACGCAGTATTTT. It yields the protein CASSFAALGTDTQYF.

This clone appeared a single time. The genes are TRBV7-2 and TRBJ2-3; no reliable D call. V gave up 1 base and J gave up 4 bases, with 9 bases separating them. The CDR3 sequence is 14 residues long. Looked up from germline, CDR1 is SGHTA and CDR2 is FQGNSA. The CDR3 is CASSLEGGADTQYF. For the CDR3, the DNA is TGTGCCAGCAGCTTAGAAGGCGGCGCAGATACGCAGTATTTT.

V usage is TRBV28 and J usage is TRBJ1-6; D gene uncertain. The CDR3 runs to 14 residues. The germline gives CDR1 MDHEN, CDR2 SYDVKM. V was trimmed by 7 bases and J by 4 bases, leaving 11 bases between them. The CDR3 DNA follows: TGTGCCAGCAAGGGTCGGGATTATAATTCACCCCTCCACTTT. Protein sequence: CASKGRDYNSPLHF.

The rearrangement links TRBV2 to TRBJ1-2; the D is unclear. The CDR3 is 14 residues long. V was shortened by 1 base and J by 8 bases, with 14 bases between the two germline ends. The germline V gene encodes CDR1 SNHLY and CDR2 FYNNEI. CDR3 loop: CASSEVGQIVGYTF. CDR3 nucleotide sequence: TGTGCCAGCAGTGAAGTTGGGCAGATAGTCGGCTACACCTTC. The full variable domain, with the rest looked up from reference TRBV2 and TRBJ1-2, is EPEVTQTPSHQVTQMGQEVILRCVPISNHLYFYWYRQILGQKVEFLVSFYNNEISEKSEIFDDQFSVERPDGSNFTLKIRSTKLEDSAMYFCASSEVGQIVGYTFGSGTRLTVV.

A single count supports this clone. Other nucleotide sequences from this sample produce the same CDR3. The chain carries TRBV4-1 and TRBJ1-3; no clear D. V lost 0 bases and J lost 0, with 6 bases in between. This CDR3 has 15 residues. CDR1 MGHRA and CDR2 YSYEKL come from the germline V gene. The CDR3 DNA follows: TGCGCCAGCAGCCAAGATCCGGGCTCTGGAAACACCATATATTTT. The encoded protein is CASSQDPGSGNTIYF.

This clone has only one observation. This chain uses TRBV29-1 with TRBJ2-7; D may be TRBD1 (5 bases). The germline V gene has CDR1 SQVTM and CDR2 ANQGSEA. Trimming removed 4 bases at V and 5 bases at J, with 12 bases between. This CDR3 spans 12 amino acids. CDR3: CSVVPGIHEQYF. The CDR3 region has the DNA TGCAGCGTTGTTCCAGGGATCCACGAGCAGTACTTC.